This T cell receptor (beta chain) was observed in a study of early T cells in non-severe SARS-CoV-2 infection. Study overall: The sequenced material was bulk RNA from unsorted whole blood, and its chains were unpaired.

TCRdb analysed the 5' RACE reads with MiXCR anew, one entry per CDR3 protein. The sample carries approximately 65,000 distinct CDR3 sequences, roughly an eighth recorded once. This CDR3 is built from 14 residues. V lost 3 bases to trimming and J lost 6 bases, with 15 bases between them. Germline assignment: CDR1 MGHRA and CDR2 YSYEKL. Broader study findings: Anti-spike CD8 responses were favored by VDJdb matching, which missed private and CD4 specificities.

This clonotype was picked up a small number of times. Its antigen is still unknown. V usage is TRBV4-1 and J usage is TRBJ2-7, with D tentatively TRBD2 (5 bases). The material sequenced was whole blood. This TCR was sampled from an adult who was a healthcare worker with PCR-confirmed SARS-CoV-2 infection or an uninfected control (not recorded which). Written as DNA, the CDR3 is TGCGCCAGCAGCCAGCCAGGTTCAGAGGGCGAGCAGTACTTC. It codes for CASSQPGSEGEQYF.